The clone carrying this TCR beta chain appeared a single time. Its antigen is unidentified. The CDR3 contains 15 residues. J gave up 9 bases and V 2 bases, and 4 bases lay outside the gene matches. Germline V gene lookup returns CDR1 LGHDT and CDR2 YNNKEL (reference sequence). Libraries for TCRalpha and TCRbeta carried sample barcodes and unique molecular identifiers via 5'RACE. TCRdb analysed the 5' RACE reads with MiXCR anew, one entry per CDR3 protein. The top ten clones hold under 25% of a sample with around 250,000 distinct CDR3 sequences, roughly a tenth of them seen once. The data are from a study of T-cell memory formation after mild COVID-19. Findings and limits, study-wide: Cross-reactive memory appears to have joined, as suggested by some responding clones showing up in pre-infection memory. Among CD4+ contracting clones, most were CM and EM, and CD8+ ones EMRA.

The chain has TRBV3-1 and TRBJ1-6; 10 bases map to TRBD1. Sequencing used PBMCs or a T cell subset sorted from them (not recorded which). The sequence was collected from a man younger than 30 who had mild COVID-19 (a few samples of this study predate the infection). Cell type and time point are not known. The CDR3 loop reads CASSQSRTGGSPLHF. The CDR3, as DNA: TGTGCCAGCAGCCAAAGTAGGACAGGGGGTTCACCCCTCCACTTT.